This record covers a single T cell receptor beta chain. Its antigen is unidentified. In making TCR beta libraries, quantitative 5'-RACE with molecular barcodes was used. TCRdb analysed the 5' RACE reads with MiXCR anew, one entry per CDR3 protein. Of more than 200,000 distinct CDR3 sequences listed, under 30% are singletons. The sample comes from a study of CD8 T cells in ankylosing spondylitis. The study, taken as a whole, reports: Clones linked to disease were reported to show significant enrichment in matched ankylosing spondylitis synovial fluid. Characteristic, it appeared, of ankylosing spondylitis blood was a TCR beta motif of about eight highly homologous variants.

Germline values: CDR1 MNHEY, CDR2 SVGAGI. V lost 1 base to trimming and J lost 4 bases, with 12 bases between them. The CDR3 sequence is 15 residues long. The gene calls are TRBV6-5 and TRBJ2-3; D gene uncertain. The specimen sequenced was blood, either unsorted or a sorted T cell fraction (not recorded which). This sequence originates from a male donor with ankylosing spondylitis or in good health (not recorded which). Written as DNA, the CDR3 is TGTGCCAGCAGTTACTGGACGGGCACCTCAGATACGCAGTATTTT. Protein sequence: CASSYWTGTSDTQYF.